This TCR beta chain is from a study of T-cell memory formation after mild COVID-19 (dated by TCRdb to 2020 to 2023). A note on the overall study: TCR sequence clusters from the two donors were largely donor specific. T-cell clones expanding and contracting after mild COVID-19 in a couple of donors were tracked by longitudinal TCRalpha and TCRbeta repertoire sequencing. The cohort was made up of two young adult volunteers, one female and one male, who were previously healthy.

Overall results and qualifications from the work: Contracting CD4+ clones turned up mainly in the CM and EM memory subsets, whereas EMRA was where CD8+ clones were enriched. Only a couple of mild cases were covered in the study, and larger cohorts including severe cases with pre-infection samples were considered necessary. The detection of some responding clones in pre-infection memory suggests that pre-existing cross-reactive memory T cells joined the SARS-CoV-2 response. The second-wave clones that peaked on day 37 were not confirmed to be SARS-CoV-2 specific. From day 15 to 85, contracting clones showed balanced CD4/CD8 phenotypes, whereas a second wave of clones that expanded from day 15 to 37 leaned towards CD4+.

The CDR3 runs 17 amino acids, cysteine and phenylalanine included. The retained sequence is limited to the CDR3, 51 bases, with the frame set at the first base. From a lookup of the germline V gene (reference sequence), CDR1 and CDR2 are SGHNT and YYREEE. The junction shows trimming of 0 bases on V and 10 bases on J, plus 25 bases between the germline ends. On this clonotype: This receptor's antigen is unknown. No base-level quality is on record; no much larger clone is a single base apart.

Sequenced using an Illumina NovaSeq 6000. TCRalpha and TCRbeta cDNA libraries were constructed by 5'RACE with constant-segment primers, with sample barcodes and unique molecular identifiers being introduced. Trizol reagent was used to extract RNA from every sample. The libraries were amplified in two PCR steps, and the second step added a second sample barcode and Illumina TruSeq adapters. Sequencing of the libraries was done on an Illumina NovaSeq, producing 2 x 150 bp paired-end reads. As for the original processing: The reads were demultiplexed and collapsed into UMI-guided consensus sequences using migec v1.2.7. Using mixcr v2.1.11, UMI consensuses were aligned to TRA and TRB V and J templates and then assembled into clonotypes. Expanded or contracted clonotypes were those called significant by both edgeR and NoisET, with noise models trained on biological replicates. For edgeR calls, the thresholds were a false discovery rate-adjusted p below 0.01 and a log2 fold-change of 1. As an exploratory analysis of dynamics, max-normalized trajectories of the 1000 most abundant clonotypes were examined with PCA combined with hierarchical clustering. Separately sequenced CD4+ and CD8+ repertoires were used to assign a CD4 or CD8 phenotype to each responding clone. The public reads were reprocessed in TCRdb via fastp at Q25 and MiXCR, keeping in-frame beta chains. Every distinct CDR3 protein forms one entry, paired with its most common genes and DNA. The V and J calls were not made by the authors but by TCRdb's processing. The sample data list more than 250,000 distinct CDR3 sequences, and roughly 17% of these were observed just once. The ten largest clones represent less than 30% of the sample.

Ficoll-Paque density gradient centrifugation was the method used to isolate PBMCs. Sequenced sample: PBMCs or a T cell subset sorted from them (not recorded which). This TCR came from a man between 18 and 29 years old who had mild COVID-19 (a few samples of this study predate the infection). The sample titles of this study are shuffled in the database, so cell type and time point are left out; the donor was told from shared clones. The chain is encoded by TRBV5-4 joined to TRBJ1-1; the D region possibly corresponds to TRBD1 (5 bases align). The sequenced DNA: TGTGCCAGCAGCTTGGCTGGATTCGGGCAGGGAGACAGAGGAGCTTTCTTT. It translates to CASSLAGFGQGDRGAFF.